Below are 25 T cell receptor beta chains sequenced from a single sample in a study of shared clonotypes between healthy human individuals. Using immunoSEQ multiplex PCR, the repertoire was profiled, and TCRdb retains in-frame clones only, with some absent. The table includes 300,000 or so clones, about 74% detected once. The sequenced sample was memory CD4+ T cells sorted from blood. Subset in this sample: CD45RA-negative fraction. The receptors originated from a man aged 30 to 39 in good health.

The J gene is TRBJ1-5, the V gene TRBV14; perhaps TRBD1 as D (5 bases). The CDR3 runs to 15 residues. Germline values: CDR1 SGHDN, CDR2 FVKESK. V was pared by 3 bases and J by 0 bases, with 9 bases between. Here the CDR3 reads CASSQGGASNQPQHF. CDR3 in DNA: TGTGCCAGCAGCCAGGGCGGGGCTAGCAATCAGCCCCAGCATTTT.

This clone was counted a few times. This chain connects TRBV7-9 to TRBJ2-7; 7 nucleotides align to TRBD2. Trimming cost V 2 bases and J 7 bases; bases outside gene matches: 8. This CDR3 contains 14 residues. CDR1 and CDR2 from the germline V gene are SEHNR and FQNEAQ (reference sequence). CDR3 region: CASSLPSGPVEQYF. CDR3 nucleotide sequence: TGTGCCAGCAGCTTACCTAGCGGACCTGTTGAGCAGTACTTC.

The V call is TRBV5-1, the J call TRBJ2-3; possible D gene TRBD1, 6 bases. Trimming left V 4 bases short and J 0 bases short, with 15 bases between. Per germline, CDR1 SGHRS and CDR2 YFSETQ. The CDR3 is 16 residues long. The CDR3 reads CASSEDRLISTDTQYF. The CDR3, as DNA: TGCGCCAGCAGCGAAGACAGGTTGATTAGCACAGATACGCAGTATTTT.

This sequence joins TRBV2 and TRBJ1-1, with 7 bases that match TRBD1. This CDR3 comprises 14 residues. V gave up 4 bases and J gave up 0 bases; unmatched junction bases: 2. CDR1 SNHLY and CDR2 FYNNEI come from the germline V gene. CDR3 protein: CASSVGQMNTEAFF. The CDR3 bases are TGTGCCAGCAGTGTGGGACAGATGAACACTGAAGCTTTCTTT.

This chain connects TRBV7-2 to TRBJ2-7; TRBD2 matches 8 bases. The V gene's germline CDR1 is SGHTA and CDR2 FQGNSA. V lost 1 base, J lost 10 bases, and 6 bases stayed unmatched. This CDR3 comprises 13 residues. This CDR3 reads CASSLDGSGGQYF. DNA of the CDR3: TGTGCCAGCAGCTTAGATGGGAGCGGGGGACAGTACTTC.

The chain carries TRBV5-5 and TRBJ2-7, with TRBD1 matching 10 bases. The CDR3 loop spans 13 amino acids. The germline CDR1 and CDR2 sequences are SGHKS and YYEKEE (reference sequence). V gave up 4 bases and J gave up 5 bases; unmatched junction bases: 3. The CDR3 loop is CASSRQGANEQYF. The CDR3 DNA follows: TGTGCCAGCAGCCGACAGGGGGCGAACGAGCAGTACTTC.

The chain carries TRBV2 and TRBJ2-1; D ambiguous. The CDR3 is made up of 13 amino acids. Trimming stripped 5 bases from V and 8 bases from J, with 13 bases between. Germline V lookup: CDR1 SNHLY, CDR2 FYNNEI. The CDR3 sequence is CASSLIPDDEQFF. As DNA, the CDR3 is TGTGCCAGCAGTTTGATACCTGACGATGAGCAGTTCTTC.

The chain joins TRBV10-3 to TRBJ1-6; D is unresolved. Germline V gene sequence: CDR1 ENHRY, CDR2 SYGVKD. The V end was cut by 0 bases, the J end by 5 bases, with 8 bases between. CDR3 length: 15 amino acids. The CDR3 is CAISESARNNSPLHF. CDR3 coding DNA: TGTGCCATCAGTGAGTCCGCCAGGAATAATTCACCCCTCCACTTT.

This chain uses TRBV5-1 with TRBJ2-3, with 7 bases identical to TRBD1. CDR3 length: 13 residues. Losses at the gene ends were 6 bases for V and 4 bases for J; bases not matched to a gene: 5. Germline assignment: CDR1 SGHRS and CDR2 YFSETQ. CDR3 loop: CASTTQGPDTQYF. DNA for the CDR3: TGCGCCAGCACTACACAGGGGCCAGATACGCAGTATTTT.

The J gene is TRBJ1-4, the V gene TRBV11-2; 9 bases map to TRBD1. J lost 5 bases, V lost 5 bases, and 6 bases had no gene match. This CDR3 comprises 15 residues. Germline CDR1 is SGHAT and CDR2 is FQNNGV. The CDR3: CASSPGQGGNEKLFF. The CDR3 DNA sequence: TGTGCCAGCAGCCCGGGACAGGGTGGGAATGAAAAACTGTTTTTT.

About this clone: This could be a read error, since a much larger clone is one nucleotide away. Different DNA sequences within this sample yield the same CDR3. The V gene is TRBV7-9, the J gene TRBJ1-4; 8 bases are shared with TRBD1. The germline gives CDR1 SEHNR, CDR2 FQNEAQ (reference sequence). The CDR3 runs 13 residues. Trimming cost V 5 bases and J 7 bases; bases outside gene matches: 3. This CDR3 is CASSLGTGEKLFF. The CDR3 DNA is TGTGCCAGCAGCCTCGGGACAGGTGAAAAACTGTTTTTT.

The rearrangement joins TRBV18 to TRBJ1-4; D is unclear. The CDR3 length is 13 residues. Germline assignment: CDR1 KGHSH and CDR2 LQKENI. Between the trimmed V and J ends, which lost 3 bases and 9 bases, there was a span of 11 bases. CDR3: CASSPTREQKLFF. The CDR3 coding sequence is TGTGCCAGCTCACCTACCCGCGAGCAAAAACTGTTTTTT. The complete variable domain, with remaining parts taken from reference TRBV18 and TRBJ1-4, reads NAGVMQNPRHLVRRRGQEARLRCSPMKGHSHVYWYRQLPEEGLKFMVYLQKENIIDESGMPKERFSAEFPKEGPSILRIQQVVRGDSAAYFCASSPTREQKLFFGSGTQLSVL.

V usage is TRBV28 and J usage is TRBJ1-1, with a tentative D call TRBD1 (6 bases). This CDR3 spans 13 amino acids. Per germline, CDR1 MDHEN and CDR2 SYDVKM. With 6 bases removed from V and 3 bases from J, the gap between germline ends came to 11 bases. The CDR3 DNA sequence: TGTGCCAGCAGCCAGGGGTTGGACACTGAAGCTTTCTTT. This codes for CASSQGLDTEAFF.

The CDR3: CASSPGTGGWGAQETQYF. As DNA, the CDR3 is TGTGCCAGCAGCCCCGGGACAGGGGGCTGGGGCGCACAAGAGACCCAGTACTTC. This chain connects TRBV28 to TRBJ2-5; 12 bases are a match to TRBD1. V dropped 6 bases and J dropped 2; count of bases not matched to a gene: 13. Germline values: CDR1 MDHEN, CDR2 SYDVKM. The CDR3 covers 18 residues.

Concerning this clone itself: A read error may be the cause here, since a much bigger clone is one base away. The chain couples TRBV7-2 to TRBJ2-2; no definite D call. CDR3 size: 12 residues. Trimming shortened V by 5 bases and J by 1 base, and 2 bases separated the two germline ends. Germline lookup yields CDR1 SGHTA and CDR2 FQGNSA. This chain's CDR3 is CASSLNTGELFF. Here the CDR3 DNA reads TGTGCCAGCAGCCTGAACACCGGGGAGCTGTTTTTT.

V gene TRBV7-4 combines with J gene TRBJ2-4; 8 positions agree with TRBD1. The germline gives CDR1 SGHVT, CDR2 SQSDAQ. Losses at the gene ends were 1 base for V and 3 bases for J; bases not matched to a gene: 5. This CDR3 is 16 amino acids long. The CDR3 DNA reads TGTGCCAGCAGCTTAGACAGGGGGGAAAACAAAAACATTCAGTACTTC. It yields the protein CASSLDRGENKNIQYF.

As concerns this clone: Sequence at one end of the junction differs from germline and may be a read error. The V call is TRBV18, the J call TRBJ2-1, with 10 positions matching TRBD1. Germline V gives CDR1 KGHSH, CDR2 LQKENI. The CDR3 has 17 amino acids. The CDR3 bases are TGTGCCAGCTCACTAAATCAGGGACAGGGGTCCTCCAATGAGCAGTTCTTC. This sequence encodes CASSLNQGQGSSNEQFF.

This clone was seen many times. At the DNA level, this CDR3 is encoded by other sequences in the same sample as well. The CDR3 reads CASSERPNYGYTF. The CDR3 bases are TGTGCCAGCAGCGAACGTCCTAACTATGGCTACACCTTC. The chain employs TRBV6-1 and TRBJ1-2; no firm D call. The V and J ends lost 6 bases and 0 bases respectively, with 8 bases between them. From germline, CDR1 is MNHNS and CDR2 SASEGT. The CDR3 spans 13 residues.

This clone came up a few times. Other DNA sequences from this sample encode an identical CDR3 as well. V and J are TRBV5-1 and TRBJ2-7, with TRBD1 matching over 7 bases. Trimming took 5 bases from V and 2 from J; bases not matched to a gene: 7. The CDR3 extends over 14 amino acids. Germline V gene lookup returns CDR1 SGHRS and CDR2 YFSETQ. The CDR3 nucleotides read TGCGCCAGCAGTCCGTCGACAGGGACCTACGAGCAGTACTTC. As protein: CASSPSTGTYEQYF.

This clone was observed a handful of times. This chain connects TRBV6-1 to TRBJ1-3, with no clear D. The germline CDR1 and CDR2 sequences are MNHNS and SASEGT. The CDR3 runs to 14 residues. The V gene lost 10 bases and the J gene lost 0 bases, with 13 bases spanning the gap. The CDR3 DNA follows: TGTGCCACCCGGTTGTCCGGCTCTGGAAACACCATATATTTT. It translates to CATRLSGSGNTIYF.

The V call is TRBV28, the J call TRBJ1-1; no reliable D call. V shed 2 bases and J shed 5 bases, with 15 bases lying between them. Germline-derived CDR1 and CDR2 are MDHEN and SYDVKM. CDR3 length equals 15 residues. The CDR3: CASSLRGGTATEAFF. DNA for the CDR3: TGTGCCAGCAGTTTACGAGGTGGAACGGCTACTGAAGCTTTCTTT.

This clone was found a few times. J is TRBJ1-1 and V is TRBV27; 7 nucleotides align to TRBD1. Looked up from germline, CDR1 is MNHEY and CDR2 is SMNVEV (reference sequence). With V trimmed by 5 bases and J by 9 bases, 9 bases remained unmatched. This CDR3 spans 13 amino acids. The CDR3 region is CASSPPWGQQAFF. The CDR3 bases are TGTGCCAGCAGTCCCCCATGGGGACAGCAAGCTTTCTTT.

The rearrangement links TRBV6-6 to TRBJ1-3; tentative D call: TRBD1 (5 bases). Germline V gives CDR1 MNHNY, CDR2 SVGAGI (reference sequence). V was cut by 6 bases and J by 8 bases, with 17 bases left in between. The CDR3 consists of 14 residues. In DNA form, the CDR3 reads TGTGCCAGCAGCCTGGGGGGAAGTTTGGACACCATATATTTT. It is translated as CASSLGGSLDTIYF.

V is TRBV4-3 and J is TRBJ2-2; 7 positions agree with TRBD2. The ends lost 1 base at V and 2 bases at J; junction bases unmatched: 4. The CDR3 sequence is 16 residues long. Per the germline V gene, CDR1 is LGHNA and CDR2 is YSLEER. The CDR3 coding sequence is TGCGCCAGCAGCCAAGGTCCGGGACTAAACACCGGGGAGCTGTTTTTT. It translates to CASSQGPGLNTGELFF.

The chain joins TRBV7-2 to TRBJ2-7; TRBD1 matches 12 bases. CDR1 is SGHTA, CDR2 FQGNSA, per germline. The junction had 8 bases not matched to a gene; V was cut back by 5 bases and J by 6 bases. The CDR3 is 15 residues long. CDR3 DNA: TGTGCCAGCAGCCCCCGGGACAGGGGGCATTTCGAGCAGTACTTC. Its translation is CASSPRDRGHFEQYF.